This TCR beta chain is drawn from a study of shared clonotypes between healthy human individuals. Method: immunoSEQ multiplex PCR; TCRdb's copy keeps in-frame clones and lacks some. Among under 600,000 clones, roughly 97% were seen once, and the ten largest hold roughly 0.05%. This CDR3 is 15 amino acids long. Germline CDR1 reads SGDLS; CDR2 reads YYNGEE. V lost 4 bases and J 6 bases, leaving 18 bases between the germline ends. The sample was naive CD4+ T cells sorted from blood. Subset meaning: CD45RA+ positively selected. This clonotype was sampled from a woman aged 25 to 39 in good health. This chain links TRBV9 with TRBJ2-3; the D gene is possibly TRBD2 (6 bases). CDR3 protein: CASSFLGGGVDTQYF. As DNA, the CDR3 is TGTGCCAGCAGCTTTCTCGGGGGAGGAGTTGATACGCAGTATTTT. Drawing the rest from reference TRBV9 and TRBJ2-3, the complete variable domain is DSGVTQTPKHLITATGQRVTLRCSPRSGDLSVYWYQQSLDQGLQFLIQYYNGEERAKGNILERFSAQQFPDLHSELNLSSLELGDSALYFCASSFLGGGVDTQYFGPGTRLTVL.